The 19 T cell receptor beta chains presented below share a single source sample, sequenced in a study of spatial heterogeneity in lung cancer (dated by TCRdb to 2018 to 2020). Paper-wide results and their limitations: The tumor nonsynonymous mutation count correlated with the number of expanded alpha and beta TCRs within the tumor.

Library construction relied on 5' RACE. For sequencing, a NextSeq 500 was employed. In-frame beta chains were kept once TCRdb had trimmed the public reads at Q25 with fastp and called clones with MiXCR. Each entry is one CDR3 protein sequence, shown with its most common DNA and genes. The sample table contains roughly 5,700 distinct CDR3 sequences; only one count was recorded for about 7.6% of them. The leading ten clones occupy 25% to 30% of the sample. Their recognized antigens are unknown. This specimen's time point label, per the study, means: sample taken at primary tumor resection. The sequences come from lung tumor tissue, collected at surgery. The source of these receptors is a female donor with early-stage non-small cell lung cancer.

A note on this clonotype: This beta chain is a stray sequence in a library constructed for alpha chains; its clone size is not meaningful. The gene calls are TRBV28 and TRBJ2-3; TRBD2 matches 10 bases. This CDR3 contains 15 residues. J was trimmed by 3 bases and V by 6 bases; bases with no gene match: 6. Per the germline V gene, CDR1 is MDHEN and CDR2 is SYDVKM. CDR3 sequence (DNA): TGTGCCAGCAGGTCCACTAGCGGGAAGACAGATACGCAGTATTTT. This codes for CASRSTSGKTDTQYF.

Concerning this clonotype: Little can be read into the size of this beta chain, an off-target read in a library designed for alpha chains. The J gene is TRBJ2-1, the V gene TRBV20-1, with 12 positions matching TRBD2. Trimming at V came to 4 bases and at J to 2 bases, leaving 3 bases not matched to a gene. Germline V gene lookup returns CDR1 DFQATT and CDR2 SNEGSKA (reference sequence). This CDR3 contains 15 residues. The CDR3 DNA reads TGCAGTGCTACGCGGACTAGCGGGGCCTACAATGAGCAGTTCTTC. Amino acids: CSATRTSGAYNEQFF.

Points on this clonotype: Within a library made for alpha chains, this beta chain is off target, and its count is uninformative. V and J are TRBV6-5 and TRBJ2-6; unclear D gene. V was trimmed by 5 bases and J by 1 base, leaving 6 bases between them. The CDR3 length is 14 residues. Germline V CDR1 and CDR2: MNHEY, SVGAGI. DNA for the CDR3: TGTGCCAGCAGTCCTCGATCTGGGGCCAACGTCCTGACTTTC. Amino acids: CASSPRSGANVLTF.

This clonotype counts as large. Found in a library prepared for alpha chains, this beta chain is an off-target read, and its abundance has little meaning. The CDR3 loop reads CASSLEPPGLATGELFF. DNA for the CDR3: TGTGCCAGCAGCTTAGAGCCTCCGGGACTAGCAACCGGGGAGCTGTTTTTT. The V gene is TRBV7-2, the J gene TRBJ2-2, with TRBD2 identical over 9 bases. The CDR3 loop spans 17 amino acids. The trim removed 1 base at V and 5 bases at J, leaving 8 bases unmatched. Germline CDR1 reads SGHTA; CDR2 reads FQGNSA.

The count of this clonotype is one. The library was designed around alpha chains, so this beta chain is a stray read whose abundance carries little weight. The chain employs TRBV29-1 and TRBJ2-4; no clear D. The germline V and J ends were trimmed by 6 bases and 1 base, with 13 bases remaining between them. CDR3 length equals 14 residues. Germline V gene sequence: CDR1 SQVTM, CDR2 ANQGSEA. The CDR3 loop is CSVIKGPAKNIQYF. The CDR3 bases are TGCAGCGTGATTAAGGGCCCGGCCAAAAACATTCAGTACTTC.

This clonotype occurred many times. The size of this beta chain means little, since it is a stray read in a library made for alpha chains. The chain has TRBV15 and TRBJ2-3; 10 positions agree with TRBD2. J gave up 4 bases and V 0 bases, and 10 bases lay outside the gene matches. Looked up from germline, CDR1 is LNHNV and CDR2 is YYDKDF (reference sequence). CDR3 length: 18 residues. CDR3 residues: CATSRDPASGSSADTQYF. CDR3 bases: TGTGCCACCAGCAGAGATCCGGCTAGCGGGAGTTCTGCAGATACGCAGTATTTT.

This clonotype is labeled medium-sized (0.01 to 0.1%). Because this beta chain is a stray read in a library intended to capture alpha chains, its abundance should not be given much weight. The gene calls are TRBV4-2 and TRBJ2-2, with unresolved D. The V end lost 1 base, the J end lost 1 base, and 7 bases lay between the germline ends. Germline values: CDR1 LGHNA, CDR2 YNFKEQ. This CDR3 is built from 15 residues. CDR3 sequence (DNA): TGTGCCAGCAGCCAAGTGGGCGGGAACACCGGGGAGCTGTTTTTT. Translated: CASSQVGGNTGELFF.

This clonotype was counted many times. Being off target in a library aimed at alpha chains, this beta chain has a size of little meaning. The CDR3 here is CSVRQGSNIQYF. CDR3 DNA: TGCAGCGTACGACAGGGTAGCAACATTCAGTACTTC. The chain is built from TRBV29-1 and TRBJ2-4; 7 nucleotides line up with TRBD1. The CDR3 is 12 residues long. Trimming at V came to 6 bases and at J to 7 bases, leaving 6 bases not matched to a gene. Germline V gives CDR1 SQVTM, CDR2 ANQGSEA. The complete variable domain, with remaining parts taken from reference TRBV29-1 and TRBJ2-4, reads SAVISQKPSRDICQRGTSLTIQCQVDSQVTMMFWYRQQPGQSLTLIATANQGSEATYESGFVIDKFPISRPNLTFSTLTVSNMSPEDSSIYLCSVRQGSNIQYFGAGTRLSVL.

Comments on this clonotype: Because the library targeted alpha chains, this beta chain is an off-target read whose size means little. The chain recombines TRBV28 with TRBJ1-5; D is unclear. This CDR3 spans 16 amino acids. Germline V gene data show CDR1 as MDHEN and CDR2 as SYDVKM. The V and J ends lost 3 bases and 4 bases respectively, with 16 bases between them. Written as DNA, the CDR3 is TGTGCCAGCAGTTTCCGATTACGAAAACTAAATCAGCCCCAGCATTTT. Translation: CASSFRLRKLNQPQHF. The whole variable domain, filled in from reference TRBV28 and TRBJ1-5, reads DVKVTQSSRYLVKRTGEKVFLECVQDMDHENMFWYRQDPGLGLRLIYFSYDVKMKEKGDIPEGYSVSREKKERFSLILESASTNQTSMYLCASSFRLRKLNQPQHFGDGTRLSIL.

Many counts were recorded for this clonotype. This beta chain is an unintended read in a library built for alpha chains; its size means little. The chain links TRBV20-1 to TRBJ2-5; D gene unclear. Trimming took off 3 bases at V and 1 base at J, with 9 bases between the two ends. The CDR3 spans 13 residues. In germline, CDR1 is DFQATT, CDR2 SNEGSKA (reference sequence). The CDR3 protein is CSASYASQETQYF. CDR3 sequence (DNA): TGCAGTGCTAGTTACGCCAGCCAAGAGACCCAGTACTTC.

This clonotype was recorded at least ten times. This beta chain represents an off-target read in a library built for alpha chains; its size is of limited meaning. This chain joins TRBV5-6 and TRBJ2-3; possibly TRBD2 for D (6 bases). This CDR3 has 17 amino acids. V was trimmed by 0 bases and J by 0 bases, leaving 14 bases between them. Per germline, CDR1 SGHDT and CDR2 YYEEEE. The CDR3 loop reads CASSLEWPGDSTDTQYF. The CDR3 DNA sequence: TGTGCCAGCAGCTTGGAATGGCCGGGAGACAGCACAGATACGCAGTATTTT.

This clonotype was found many times. This beta chain is an unintended read in a library built for alpha chains; its size means little. J is TRBJ2-5 and V is TRBV7-2; 10 bases line up with TRBD1. The length of the CDR3 is 14 residues. V dropped 1 base and J dropped 4; count of bases not matched to a gene: 0. Germline V lookup: CDR1 SGHTA, CDR2 FQGNSA. Here the CDR3 reads CASSLGQGAETQYF. CDR3 nucleotide sequence: TGTGCCAGCAGCTTAGGACAGGGGGCAGAGACCCAGTACTTC.

This clonotype was observed many times. Being off target in a library aimed at alpha chains, this beta chain has a size of little meaning. The chain links TRBV7-9 to TRBJ2-5; D remains ambiguous. The CDR3 sequence is 12 residues long. V gave up 0 bases and J gave up 5 bases, with 4 bases separating them. Looked up from germline, CDR1 is SEHNR and CDR2 is FQNEAQ (reference sequence). The CDR3 DNA sequence: TGTGCCAGCAGCTTAGCCGGGGAGACCCAGTACTTC. Its translation is CASSLAGETQYF.

This clonotype was seen many times. With the library built for alpha chains, this beta chain is off target and its frequency is not meaningful. The chain carries TRBV7-2 and TRBJ2-1; D is ambiguous. CDR3 size: 13 residues. Germline lookup yields CDR1 SGHTA and CDR2 FQGNSA. Between the trimmed V and J ends, which lost 3 bases and 6 bases, there was a span of 9 bases. CDR3: CASSFYSSNEQFF. The CDR3 nucleotides are TGTGCCAGCAGCTTTTATAGCAGCAATGAGCAGTTCTTC.

By sample fraction, this clonotype is medium-sized. This beta chain is an unintended read in a library built for alpha chains; its size means little. V and J are TRBV5-1 and TRBJ2-1, with a tentative D call TRBD1 (6 bases). The CDR3 has 16 residues. Germline V gene data show CDR1 as SGHRS and CDR2 as YFSETQ. V was cut by 3 bases and J by 1 base, with 14 bases left in between. The chain's CDR3 is CASSSGMDRSYNEQFF. CDR3 DNA sequence: TGCGCCAGCAGCTCTGGGATGGACAGATCCTACAATGAGCAGTTCTTC.

This clonotype was recorded many times. The library was prepared for alpha chains; this beta chain is a stray read, so its frequency means little. The chain is built from TRBV18 and TRBJ1-6, with D perhaps matching TRBD1 (5 bases). CDR1 is KGHSH, CDR2 LQKENI, per germline. This CDR3 has 13 amino acids. The V end was cut by 5 bases, the J end by 9 bases, with 11 bases between. The CDR3 reads CASSEGRFSPLHF. The CDR3 DNA reads as TGTGCCAGCTCAGAGGGGAGATTTTCACCCCTCCACTTT.

This clonotype came up many times. Being off target in a library aimed at alpha chains, this beta chain has a size of little meaning. This sequence joins TRBV10-3 and TRBJ2-5; 10 bases map to TRBD1. CDR3 length: 15 residues. CDR1 and CDR2 (germline): ENHRY, SYGVKD. V gave up 6 bases and J gave up 4 bases; unmatched junction bases: 8. CDR3 coding DNA: TGTGCCATCAGCTCTTCGACAGGGGGCAGAGAGACCCAGTACTTC. It encodes CAISSSTGGRETQYF.

By its share, this clonotype is large (0.1 to 1%). The library was designed around alpha chains, so this beta chain is a stray read whose abundance carries little weight. The chain has TRBV27 and TRBJ2-1; TRBD2 matches at 7 bases. The CDR3 loop spans 16 amino acids. V shed 4 bases and J 0 bases; nucleotides not matched to a gene: 6. Germline V gene data show CDR1 as MNHEY and CDR2 as SMNVEV (reference sequence). The chain's CDR3 is CASSSPLAVSYNEQFF. The CDR3 DNA sequence: TGTGCCAGCAGTTCCCCTCTAGCGGTCTCCTACAATGAGCAGTTCTTC.

For this clonotype: This beta chain represents an off-target read in a library built for alpha chains; its size is of limited meaning. The chain links TRBV5-1 to TRBJ2-6; D is ambiguous. V lost 4 bases and J 4 bases, leaving 15 bases between the germline ends. Germline V CDR1 and CDR2: SGHRS, YFSETQ. The CDR3 loop spans 16 amino acids. CDR3 in DNA: TGCGCCAGCAGCGAAGCCTTAATATCGGGGGCCAACGTCCTGACTTTC. The encoded protein is CASSEALISGANVLTF.